The sequence of this T cell receptor (beta chain) was determined in a study of blood T cells in healthy people across ages. Donation came from healthy Caucasian individuals in Russia who were aged 6 to 90. A second about 6 to 11 cycle PCR used barcoded and J-beta primers. Each cDNA molecule carried a tag from a template-switch adaptor that contained 12 random nucleotides. TCRdb used MiXCR to reprocess the 5' RACE reads, holding one entry per CDR3 protein. The data hold around 500,000 distinct CDR3 sequences, with 27% observed a single time. The CDR3 has 16 amino acids. V dropped 7 bases and J dropped 3 bases, with 22 bases sitting between them. Germline CDR1 MNHNS, CDR2 SASEGT. These data also formed part of another study, on T cells of mothers and their children. This second study notes: Reads obtained per mother exceeded 10 million TCR beta CDR3 reads, with 3 million to 3.5 million obtained per child.

This sequence was found in a boy younger than 10 in good health. The chain uses TRBV6-1 and TRBJ2-7; TRBD1 might be the D (5 bases). The sample was blood. CDR3 nucleotides: TGTGCCAGCACAATTGGGGCTCCGGTTGGCCTCTACGAGCAGTACTTC. The encoded protein is CASTIGAPVGLYEQYF.